This TCR beta chain comes out of a study of cytomegalovirus exposure and HLA in healthy donors. V was cut by 1 base and J by 3 bases, with 7 bases left in between. The CDR3 is 13 amino acids. The germline V gene has CDR1 SGDLS and CDR2 YYNGEE. Comment on this clone: Its antigen is unknown.

Findings and limits, study-wide: Trimming of TCR beta V- and J-genes showed a link, identified in a later analysis, to a missense DCLRE1C variant.

The PCR had 60 Vbeta and 13 Jbeta primers. Repertoires were generated with immunoSEQ multiplex PCR, while TCRdb's copy carries only in-frame clones and drops some. Here the sample spans about 160,000 clones, roughly 80% being singletons. This TCR came from a female donor in good health and CMV-seronegative. The sequencing input was PBMCs. The chain has TRBV9 and TRBJ2-5, with a possible D match to TRBD1 (5 bases). CDR3 loop: CASSVRGEETQYF. The CDR3 DNA sequence: TGTGCCAGCAGCGTAAGGGGTGAAGAGACCCAGTACTTC.